The 9 T cell receptor beta chains listed next were all sequenced from one sample in a study of cytomegalovirus exposure and HLA in healthy donors. Use of 60 Vbeta and 13 Jbeta primers characterized the PCR. Repertoires were generated with immunoSEQ multiplex PCR, while TCRdb's copy carries only in-frame clones and drops some. The table includes 90,000 to 100,000 clones, roughly 80% detected once. The specimen sequenced was PBMCs. These receptors all stem from a man aged 35-49 years in good health and CMV-seronegative.

The chain employs TRBV7-3 and TRBJ1-2; possible D gene TRBD1, 6 bases. CDR3 length: 13 residues. Trimming shortened V by 3 bases and J by 9 bases, and 14 bases separated the two germline ends. The germline gives CDR1 SGHTA, CDR2 FQGTGA. CDR3 nucleotides: TGTGCCAGCAGCTTTGGGCCAGGGGAACGCTACACCTTC. Its protein is CASSFGPGERYTF.

The chain uses TRBV9 and TRBJ2-1; D may be TRBD2 (7 bases). Germline V lookup: CDR1 SGDLS, CDR2 YYNGEE. The CDR3 extends over 14 amino acids. Trimming left V 0 bases short and J 6 bases short, with 10 bases between. This chain's CDR3 is CASSVEGGRNEQFF. CDR3 coding DNA: TGTGCCAGCAGCGTAGAGGGGGGGCGCAATGAGCAGTTCTTC.

This chain's CDR3 is CASGSAHYEQYF. CDR3 nucleotide sequence: TGTGCCAGCGGATCAGCGCACTACGAGCAGTACTTC. The chain has TRBV27 and TRBJ2-7, with unresolved D. This CDR3 has 12 amino acids. Trimming left V 8 bases short and J 3 bases short, with 11 bases between. Looked up from germline, CDR1 is MNHEY and CDR2 is SMNVEV (reference sequence).

J is TRBJ2-3 and V is TRBV5-1; 8 positions match TRBD2. V trimming: 4 bases; J trimming: 1 base; junction bases outside the gene matches: 5. There are 15 residues in the CDR3. Germline V gene sequence: CDR1 SGHRS, CDR2 YFSETQ. The CDR3 here is CASSLGTRGTDTQYF. DNA for the CDR3: TGCGCCAGCAGCCTGGGGACTAGGGGCACAGATACGCAGTATTTT.

This chain links TRBV2 with TRBJ1-2; 11 bases are a match to TRBD1. The germline V gene has CDR1 SNHLY and CDR2 FYNNEI. Unmatched junction bases numbered 8, after V lost 9 bases and J lost 8 bases. This CDR3 is 13 amino acids long. In DNA, the CDR3 is TGTGCCAGGCGGGACAGGGGGTACAGCGGCTACACCTTC. Amino acid sequence: CARRDRGYSGYTF.

This rearrangement joins TRBV29-1 to TRBJ2-7, with TRBD2 as a possible D gene (6 bases). This CDR3 region has 13 residues. The germline V gene has CDR1 SQVTM and CDR2 ANQGSEA. Trimming took 7 bases from V and 2 from J, leaving 15 bases between them. The CDR3: CSAGSGTPYEQYF. CDR3 bases: TGCAGCGCGGGTTCGGGGACTCCCTACGAGCAGTACTTC.

Remarks on this clone: Lacking the conserved final phenylalanine or tryptophan, this CDR3 likely reflects a read error. The chain has TRBV5-1 and TRBJ1-2; TRBD1 matches at 9 bases. The CDR3 runs to 15 residues. V lost 4 bases to trimming and J lost 5 bases; unmatched junction nucleotides: 9. The V gene's germline CDR1 is SGHRS and CDR2 YFSETQ. The CDR3 nucleotides are TGCGCCAGCAGCCCCTCGGGACAGGGTTCGTATGGCTACACCCTC. This gives the protein CASSPSGQGSYGYTL.

This clone was counted a few times. The rearrangement uses TRBV7-2 and TRBJ2-3, with TRBD1 as a possible D gene (6 bases). Germline V CDR1 and CDR2: SGHTA, FQGNSA. V dropped 0 bases and J dropped 7 bases, with 8 bases sitting between them. This CDR3 comprises 13 residues. Here the CDR3 DNA reads TGTGCCAGCAGCTTAGCGGGACAATATACGCAGTATTTT. Translation: CASSLAGQYTQYF.

The chain recombines TRBV7-2 with TRBJ1-2; unclear D gene. V was pared by 6 bases and J by 1 base, with 12 bases between. CDR1 and CDR2 from the germline V gene are SGHTA and FQGNSA. This CDR3 region has 14 residues. Here the CDR3 DNA reads TGTGCCAGCAGTCCTGGAGGCCTTAACTATGGCTACACCTTC. Protein: CASSPGGLNYGYTF.